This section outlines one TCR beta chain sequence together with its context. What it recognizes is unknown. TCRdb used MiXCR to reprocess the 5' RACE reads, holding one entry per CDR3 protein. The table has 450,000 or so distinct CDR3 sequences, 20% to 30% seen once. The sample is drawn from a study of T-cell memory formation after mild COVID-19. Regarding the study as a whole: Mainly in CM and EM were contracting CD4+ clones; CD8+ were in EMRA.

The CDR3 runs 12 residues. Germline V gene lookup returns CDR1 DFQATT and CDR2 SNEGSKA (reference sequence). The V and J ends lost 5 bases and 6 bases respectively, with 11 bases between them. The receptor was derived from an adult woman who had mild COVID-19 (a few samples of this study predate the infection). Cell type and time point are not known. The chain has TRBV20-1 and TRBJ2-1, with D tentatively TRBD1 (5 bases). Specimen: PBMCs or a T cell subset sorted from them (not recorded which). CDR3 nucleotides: TGCAGTGCTTATCGGCAGGGCAATGAGCAGTTCTTC. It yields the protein CSAYRQGNEQFF.